This T cell receptor beta chain was profiled in a study of blood T cell repertoires in COVID-19. The overall study: PBMCs, B-cell-depleted T cells, or T cells were the source of the cDNA or gDNA that made up the material.

Participant-given clinical history determined each cohort assignment. The ends lost 6 bases at V and 8 bases at J; junction bases unmatched: 21. The germline gives CDR1 MNHEY, CDR2 SMNVEV (reference sequence). The CDR3 consists of 18 residues. This clone is a singleton in its sample. In the authors' methods: Counts of nucleated cells, estimated from reference gene primer amplification, were obtained. The data were produced by immunoSEQ multiplex PCR, yet TCRdb's version contains in-frame clones alone and is incomplete. That table furnishes V, J and clone size, whereas the DNA furnished D and trimming. The sample consists of about 430,000 clones, 88% of them appearing once.

The chain recombines TRBV27 with TRBJ2-1; TRBD2 aligns across 8 bases. The receptor was isolated from a woman aged 25-40 years with acute COVID-19. Sequences were obtained from PBMCs or T cells enriched from blood (not recorded which). Written as DNA, the CDR3 is TGTGCCAGCAGCCCCCTTTTGCCCGGGACTAGGGGTGTCGATGAGCAGTTCTTC. Translation gives CASSPLLPGTRGVDEQFF.